This TCR beta chain was obtained from a study of blood T cell repertoires in COVID-19. As originally analysed: Amplification from reference gene primers served as the basis for estimated nucleated cell counts. Assay used: immunoSEQ multiplex PCR; TCRdb lists only in-frame clones, some missing. V and J calls and clone size follow that table, whereas D and trimming were derived from the DNA. Of approximately 240,000 clones in the sample, 75% to 90% were seen once. Clinical history as reported by participants underpinned cohort assignment. Sequenced material: PBMCs or T cells enriched from blood (not recorded which). This receptor was identified in a woman aged 25 to 45 with acute COVID-19.

The CDR3, as DNA: TGTGCCAGCAGTTCCGGGACAGGGATTTCACCCCTCCACTTT. Translating it yields CASSSGTGISPLHF. This chain connects TRBV6-2 or TRBV6-3 to TRBJ1-6, with TRBD1 matching 9 bases. The CDR3 is 14 residues long. Germline V CDR1 and CDR2: MNHEY, SVGEGT. V lost 4 bases and J lost 9; bases outside the gene matches: 4.